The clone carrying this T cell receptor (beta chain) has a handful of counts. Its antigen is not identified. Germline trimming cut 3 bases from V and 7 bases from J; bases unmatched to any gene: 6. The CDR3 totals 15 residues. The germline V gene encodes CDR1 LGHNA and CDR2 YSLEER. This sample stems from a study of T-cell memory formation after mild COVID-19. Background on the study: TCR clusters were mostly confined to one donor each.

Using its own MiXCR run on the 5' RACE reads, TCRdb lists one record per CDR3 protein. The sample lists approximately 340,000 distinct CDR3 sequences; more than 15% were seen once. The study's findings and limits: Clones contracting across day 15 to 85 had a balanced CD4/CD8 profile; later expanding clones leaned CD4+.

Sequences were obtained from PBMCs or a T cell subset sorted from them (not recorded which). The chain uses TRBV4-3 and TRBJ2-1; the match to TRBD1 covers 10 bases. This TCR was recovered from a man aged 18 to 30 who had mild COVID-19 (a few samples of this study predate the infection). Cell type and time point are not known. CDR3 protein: CASSHRQGARNEQFF. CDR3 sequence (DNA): TGCGCCAGCAGCCACCGACAGGGGGCTAGGAATGAGCAGTTCTTC.